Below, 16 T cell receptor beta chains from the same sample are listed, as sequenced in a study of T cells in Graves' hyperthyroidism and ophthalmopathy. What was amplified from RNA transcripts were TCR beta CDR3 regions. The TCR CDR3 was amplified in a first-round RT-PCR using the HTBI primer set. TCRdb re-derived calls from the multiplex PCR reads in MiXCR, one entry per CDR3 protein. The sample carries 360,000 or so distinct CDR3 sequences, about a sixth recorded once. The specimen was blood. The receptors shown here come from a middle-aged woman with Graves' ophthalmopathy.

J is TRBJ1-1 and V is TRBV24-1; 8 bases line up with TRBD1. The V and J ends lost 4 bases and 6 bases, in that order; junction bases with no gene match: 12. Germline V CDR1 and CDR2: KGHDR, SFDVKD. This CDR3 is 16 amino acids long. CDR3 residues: CATSDGGQGPVAEAFF. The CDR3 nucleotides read TGTGCCACCAGTGACGGCGGACAGGGACCCGTCGCTGAAGCTTTCTTT.

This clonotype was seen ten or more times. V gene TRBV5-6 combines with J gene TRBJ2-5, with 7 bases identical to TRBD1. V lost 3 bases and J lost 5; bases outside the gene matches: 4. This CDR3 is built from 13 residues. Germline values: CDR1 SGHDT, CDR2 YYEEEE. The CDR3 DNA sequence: TGTGCCAGCAGCTCGACAGGGATCGAGACCCAGTACTTC. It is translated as CASSSTGIETQYF.

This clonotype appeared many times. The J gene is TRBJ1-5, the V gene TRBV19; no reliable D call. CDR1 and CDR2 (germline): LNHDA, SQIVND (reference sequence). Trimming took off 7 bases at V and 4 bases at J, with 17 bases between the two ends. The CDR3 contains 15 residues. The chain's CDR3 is CASNRLPAGNQPQHF. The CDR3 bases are TGTGCCAGTAATAGACTTCCTGCTGGTAATCAGCCCCAGCATTTT.

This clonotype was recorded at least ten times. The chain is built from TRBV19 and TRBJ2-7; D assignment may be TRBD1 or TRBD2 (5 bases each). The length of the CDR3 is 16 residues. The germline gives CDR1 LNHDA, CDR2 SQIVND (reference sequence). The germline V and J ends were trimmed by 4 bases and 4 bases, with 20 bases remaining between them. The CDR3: CASSTNRDANPYEQYF. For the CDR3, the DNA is TGTGCCAGTAGTACGAACCGGGACGCCAATCCTTACGAGCAGTACTTC.

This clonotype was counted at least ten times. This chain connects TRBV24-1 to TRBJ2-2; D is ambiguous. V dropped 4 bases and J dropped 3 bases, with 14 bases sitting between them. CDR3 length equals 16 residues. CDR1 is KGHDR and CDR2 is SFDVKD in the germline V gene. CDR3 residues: CATSDPGGWDTGELFF. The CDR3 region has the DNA TGTGCCACCAGTGACCCCGGTGGTTGGGACACCGGGGAGCTGTTTTTT.

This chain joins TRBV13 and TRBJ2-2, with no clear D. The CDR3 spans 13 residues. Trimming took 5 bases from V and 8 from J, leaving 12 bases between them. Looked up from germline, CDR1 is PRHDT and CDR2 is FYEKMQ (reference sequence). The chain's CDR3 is CASSPIGSGELFF. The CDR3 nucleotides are TGTGCCAGCAGCCCAATAGGGTCAGGGGAGCTGTTTTTT.

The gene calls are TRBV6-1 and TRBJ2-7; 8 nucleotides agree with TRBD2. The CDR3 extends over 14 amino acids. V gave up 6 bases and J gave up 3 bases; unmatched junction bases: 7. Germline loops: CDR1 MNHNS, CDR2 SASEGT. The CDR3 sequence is CASRGAGAVYEQYF. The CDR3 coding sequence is TGTGCCAGCAGGGGAGCGGGAGCGGTCTACGAGCAGTACTTC.

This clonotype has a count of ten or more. In nucleotides, the CDR3 is TGCGCCAGCAGCTTGGAAGGGCTCACGAACACTGAAGCTTTCTTT. This encodes CASSLEGLTNTEAFF. V gene TRBV5-1 combines with J gene TRBJ1-1; D not certain. From germline, CDR1 is SGHRS and CDR2 YFSETQ. The V and J ends lost 0 bases and 1 base respectively, with 10 bases between them. This CDR3 spans 15 amino acids.

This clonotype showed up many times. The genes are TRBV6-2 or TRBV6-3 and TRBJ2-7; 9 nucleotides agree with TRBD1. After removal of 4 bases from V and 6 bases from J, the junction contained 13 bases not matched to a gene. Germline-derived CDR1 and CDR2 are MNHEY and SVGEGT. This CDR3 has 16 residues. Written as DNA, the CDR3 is TGTGCCAGCAGTTCCGACAGGGGGACGAAGACAAGCGAGCAGTACTTC. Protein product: CASSSDRGTKTSEQYF.

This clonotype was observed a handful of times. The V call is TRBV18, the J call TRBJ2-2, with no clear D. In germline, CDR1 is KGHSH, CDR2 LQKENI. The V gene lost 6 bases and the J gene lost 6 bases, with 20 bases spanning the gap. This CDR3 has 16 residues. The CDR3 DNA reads TGTGCCAGCTCCCGGACCGGGCCTTCGGCGTCCGGGGAGCTGTTTTTT. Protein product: CASSRTGPSASGELFF.

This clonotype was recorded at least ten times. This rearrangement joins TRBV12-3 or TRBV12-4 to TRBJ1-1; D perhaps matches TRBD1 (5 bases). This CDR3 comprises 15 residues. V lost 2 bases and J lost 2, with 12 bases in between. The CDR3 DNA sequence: TGTGCCAGCAGTTTATTTTGGGGGGGAAACACTGAAGCTTTCTTT. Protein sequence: CASSLFWGGNTEAFF.

For the CDR3, the DNA is TGTGCCAGCAGTGCTCAAGGGACAGGGGGCCTAGAGACCCAGTACTTC. It yields the protein CASSAQGTGGLETQYF. V gene TRBV6-1 combines with J gene TRBJ2-5, with 12 bases that match TRBD1. Germline CDR1 reads MNHNS; CDR2 reads SASEGT. V trimming: 4 bases; J trimming: 4 bases; junction bases outside the gene matches: 7. There are 16 residues in the CDR3.

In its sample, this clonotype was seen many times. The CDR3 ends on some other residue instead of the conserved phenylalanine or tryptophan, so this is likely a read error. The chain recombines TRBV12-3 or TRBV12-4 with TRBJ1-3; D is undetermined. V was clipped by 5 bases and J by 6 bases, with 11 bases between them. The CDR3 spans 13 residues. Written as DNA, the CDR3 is TGTGCCAGCAGTACACGGACGGTAAACACCATATATTCT. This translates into CASSTRTVNTIYS.

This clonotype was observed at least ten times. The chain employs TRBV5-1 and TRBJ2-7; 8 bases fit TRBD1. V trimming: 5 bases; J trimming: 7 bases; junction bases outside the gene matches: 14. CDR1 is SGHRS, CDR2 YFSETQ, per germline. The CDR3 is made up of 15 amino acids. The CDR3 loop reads CASSVVGDRSDEQYF. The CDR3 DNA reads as TGCGCCAGCAGTGTTGTGGGGGACAGGAGTGATGAGCAGTACTTC.

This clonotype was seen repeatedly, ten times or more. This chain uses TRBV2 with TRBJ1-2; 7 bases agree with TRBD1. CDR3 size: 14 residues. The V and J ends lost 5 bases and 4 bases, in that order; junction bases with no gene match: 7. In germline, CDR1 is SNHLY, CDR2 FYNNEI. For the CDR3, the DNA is TGTGCCAGCAGTAACAGCCGGGACAGCTATGGCTACACCTTC. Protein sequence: CASSNSRDSYGYTF. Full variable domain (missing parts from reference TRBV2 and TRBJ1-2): EPEVTQTPSHQVTQMGQEVILRCVPISNHLYFYWYRQILGQKVEFLVSFYNNEISEKSEIFDDQFSVERPDGSNFTLKIRSTKLEDSAMYFCASSNSRDSYGYTFGSGTRLTVV.

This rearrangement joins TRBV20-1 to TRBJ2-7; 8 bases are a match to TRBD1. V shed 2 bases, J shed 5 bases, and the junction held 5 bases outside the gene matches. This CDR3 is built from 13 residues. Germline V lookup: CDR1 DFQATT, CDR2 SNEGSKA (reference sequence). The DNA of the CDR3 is TGCAGTGCTAGACCTCGGACAGGGCACGAGCAGTACTTC. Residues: CSARPRTGHEQYF.